Here is one T cell receptor (beta chain) with its context. This specimen comes from a study of blood T cell repertoires in COVID-19. The CDR3 contains 14 residues. The V gene's germline CDR1 is LNHDA and CDR2 SQIVND (reference sequence). The V end was cut by 8 bases, the J end by 2 bases, with 12 bases between. Sequencing was performed with immunoSEQ multiplex PCR; in TCRdb, only in-frame clones are kept and a portion is missing. This sample has about 130,000 clones, with around nine tenths found just once. The chain links TRBV19 to TRBJ2-2; possible D gene TRBD2, 5 bases. This clonotype was obtained from an elderly woman with acute or convalescent COVID-19. Material for sequencing was peripheral blood. This chain's CDR3 is CASATGINTGELFF. The CDR3 DNA reads TGTGCCAGTGCGACGGGGATCAACACCGGGGAGCTGTTTTTT.